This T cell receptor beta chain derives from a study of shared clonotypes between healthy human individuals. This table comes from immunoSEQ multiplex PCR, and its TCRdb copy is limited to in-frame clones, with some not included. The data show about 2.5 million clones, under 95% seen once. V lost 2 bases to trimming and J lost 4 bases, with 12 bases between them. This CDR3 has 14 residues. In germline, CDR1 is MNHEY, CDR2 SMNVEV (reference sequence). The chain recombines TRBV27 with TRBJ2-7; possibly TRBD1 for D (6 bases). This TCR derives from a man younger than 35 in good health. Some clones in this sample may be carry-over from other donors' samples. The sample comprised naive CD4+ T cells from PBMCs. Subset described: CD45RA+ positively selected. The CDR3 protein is CASSLPGHGYEQYF. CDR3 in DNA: TGTGCCAGCAGTTTACCGGGACATGGATACGAGCAGTACTTC.